The 29 T cell receptor beta chains given below trace back to one sample, sequenced in a study of blood T cell repertoires in COVID-19. Data came from immunoSEQ multiplex PCR; TCRdb stores just in-frame clones and leaves some out. Among over 9,500 clones listed, roughly nine tenths were seen once. The sample comprised peripheral blood. The receptors stem from a woman in her fifties or sixties with active COVID-19.

This clone was seen a handful of times. The chain uses TRBV18 and TRBJ2-1; D remains ambiguous. Looked up from germline, CDR1 is KGHSH and CDR2 is LQKENI. V shed 0 bases and J shed 5 bases, with 8 bases lying between them. The CDR3 sequence is 14 residues long. The CDR3 nucleotides read TGTGCCAGCTCACCACCTTCCTCTAACAATGAGCAGTTCTTC. This translates into CASSPPSSNNEQFF.

The chain combines TRBV6-5 with TRBJ2-2, with 10 positions matching TRBD2. The J segment lost 7 bases and the V segment lost 9 bases, leaving 11 bases of the junction unmatched. CDR3 length equals 15 residues. CDR1 is MNHEY, CDR2 SVGAGI, per germline. CDR3 bases: TGTGCCAGTGATATCGTAGCGGGGGGAATCGGGGAGCTGTTTTTT. Its protein product is CASDIVAGGIGELFF.

The count of this clone is one. The rearrangement uses TRBV30 and TRBJ2-4; D possibly corresponds to TRBD1 (5 bases). This CDR3 has 14 residues. Trimming removed 2 bases at V and 1 base at J, with 9 bases between. Germline CDR1 GTSNPN, CDR2 SVGIG (reference sequence). The CDR3 DNA is TGTGCCTGGAGTTCGGACACGGCCAAAAACATTCAGTACTTC. Translated, it gives CAWSSDTAKNIQYF.

The chain joins TRBV3-1 (or the pseudogene TRBV3-2) to TRBJ1-1; D perhaps matches TRBD1 (6 bases). The CDR3 has 13 residues. V was clipped by 2 bases and J by 6 bases, with 10 bases between them. The germline CDR1 and CDR2 sequences are LGHDT and YNNKEL (reference sequence). The CDR3 DNA sequence: TGTGCCAGCAGCCAACGGGACATGTCTGAAGCTTTCTTT. It encodes CASSQRDMSEAFF.

V is TRBV28 and J is TRBJ1-5, with TRBD1 matching over 8 bases. There are 17 residues in the CDR3. Germline trimming cut 5 bases from V and 3 bases from J; bases unmatched to any gene: 12. Per the germline V gene, CDR1 is MDHEN and CDR2 is SYDVKM. CDR3 coding DNA: TGTGCCAGCAGTCGCTTGGACAGGGCTTTGAACAATCAGCCCCAGCATTTT. As protein: CASSRLDRALNNQPQHF.

This chain connects TRBV19 to TRBJ2-2; 7 nucleotides line up with TRBD2. The junction had 5 bases not matched to a gene; V was cut back by 3 bases and J by 7 bases. Per germline, CDR1 LNHDA and CDR2 SQIVND (reference sequence). This CDR3 is 14 amino acids long. The CDR3 DNA reads TGTGCCAGTAGTATGGGGGGGAATAACGGGGAGCTGTTTTTT. This translates into CASSMGGNNGELFF.

The chain couples TRBV5-1 to TRBJ1-3; 7 bases match TRBD1. After removal of 0 bases from V and 4 bases from J, the junction contained 7 bases not matched to a gene. The CDR3 is 16 amino acids. Germline CDR1 reads SGHRS; CDR2 reads YFSETQ. This CDR3 reads CASSLDPGTAGNTIYF. CDR3 coding DNA: TGCGCCAGCAGCTTGGACCCCGGGACAGCCGGAAACACCATATATTTT.

This sequence joins TRBV10-3 and TRBJ1-5; TRBD1 matches at 10 bases. This CDR3 is 15 amino acids long. Germline V gene lookup returns CDR1 ENHRY and CDR2 SYGVKD. V shed 8 bases and J 0 bases; nucleotides not matched to a gene: 4. As DNA, the CDR3 is TGTGCCATCGGGACAGGGGACTATAGCAATCAGCCCCAGCATTTT. Protein: CAIGTGDYSNQPQHF.

The gene calls are TRBV5-6 and TRBJ1-2; 8 bases are shared with TRBD1. V shed 3 bases, J shed 4 bases, and the junction held 8 bases outside the gene matches. The CDR3 sequence is 15 residues long. The V gene's germline CDR1 is SGHDT and CDR2 YYEEEE. The CDR3 loop is CASSYPDRDLYGYTF. The CDR3 DNA sequence: TGTGCCAGCAGCTACCCGGACAGGGACCTCTATGGCTACACCTTC.

This chain connects TRBV15 to TRBJ2-2; D is ambiguous. The CDR3 contains 16 residues. The germline V and J ends were trimmed by 0 bases and 1 base, with 9 bases remaining between them. Germline V CDR1 and CDR2: LNHNV, YYDKDF (reference sequence). CDR3 DNA: TGTGCCACCAGCAGAGATCGGGTGGGGAACACCGGGGAGCTGTTTTTT. This sequence encodes CATSRDRVGNTGELFF.

The chain uses TRBV27 and TRBJ2-7; 7 bases map to TRBD2. Germline assignment: CDR1 MNHEY and CDR2 SMNVEV (reference sequence). This CDR3 comprises 15 residues. The V segment lost 5 bases and the J segment 3 bases; nucleotides outside the gene matches: 10. CDR3 in DNA: TGTGCCAGCAGTCCCCAAGCGGGGACGGGCTACGAGCAGTACTTC. It yields the protein CASSPQAGTGYEQYF.

The rearrangement uses TRBV7-2 and TRBJ2-7, with a weak D call TRBD2 (5 bases). Germline values: CDR1 SGHTA, CDR2 FQGNSA. With 1 base removed from V and 3 bases from J, the gap between germline ends came to 10 bases. The CDR3 is made up of 14 amino acids. CDR3 DNA: TGTGCCAGCAGCTTAGATTACACTAGCTACGAGCAGTACTTC. Translated, it gives CASSLDYTSYEQYF.

The DNA for the CDR3 is TGTGCCAGCAGTTACTCGTGGCAGGGCGAGACTGAAGCTTTCTTT. Translation gives CASSYSWQGETEAFF. The chain couples TRBV6-5 to TRBJ1-1; D may be TRBD1 (5 bases). Trimming cost V 0 bases and J 5 bases, with 13 bases left between them. Germline assignment: CDR1 MNHEY and CDR2 SVGAGI. The CDR3 extends over 15 amino acids.

A few counts support this clone. V gene TRBV25-1 combines with J gene TRBJ1-1; tentative D call: TRBD1 (5 bases). The CDR3 runs to 13 residues. Germline CDR1 reads MGHDK; CDR2 reads SYGVNS. Between the trimmed V and J ends, which lost 4 bases and 1 base, there was a span of 7 bases. In DNA form, the CDR3 reads TGTGCCAGCAGTGCTACAGGGAACACTGAAGCTTTCTTT. It specifies CASSATGNTEAFF.

The J gene is TRBJ1-4, the V gene TRBV11-2, with TRBD1 as a possible D gene (5 bases). Looked up from germline, CDR1 is SGHAT and CDR2 is FQNNGV. Trimming pared 5 bases from V and 5 bases from J, leaving 15 bases between. This CDR3 spans 15 amino acids. CDR3 protein: CASSASPRGNEKLFF. CDR3 DNA sequence: TGTGCCAGCAGCGCAAGCCCCCGGGGGAATGAAAAACTGTTTTTT.

The chain carries TRBV29-1 and TRBJ2-7, with D possibly matching TRBD1 (5 bases). Germline CDR1 SQVTM, CDR2 ANQGSEA. Between the trimmed V and J ends, which lost 0 bases and 3 bases, there was a span of 15 bases. This CDR3 is 15 amino acids long. In DNA, the CDR3 is TGCAGCGTTGAAGATAAGTCAGGGATTGGCTACGAGCAGTACTTC. This sequence encodes CSVEDKSGIGYEQYF.

The chain is built from TRBV19 and TRBJ2-7, with 11 bases lining up with TRBD2. The CDR3 spans 15 residues. With 5 bases clipped from V and 4 bases from J, the junction kept 7 bases outside the gene matches. Germline-derived CDR1 and CDR2 are LNHDA and SQIVND (reference sequence). In DNA, the CDR3 is TGTGCCAGTAGTGGTACGACTAGCGGGAAGTACGAGCAGTACTTC. Translating it yields CASSGTTSGKYEQYF.

This clone is a singleton in its sample. The J gene is TRBJ1-6, the V gene TRBV6-5; tentative D call: TRBD1 (6 bases). The CDR3 covers 14 residues. Germline lookup yields CDR1 MNHEY and CDR2 SVGAGI. Trimming removed 6 bases from V and 8 bases from J, with 14 bases in between. The CDR3 spells CASSSRGPHSPLHF. The CDR3 DNA reads TGTGCCAGCAGCAGCAGGGGACCTCATTCACCCCTCCACTTT.

In nucleotides, the CDR3 is TGTGCCAGTAGTACGGCACAGGGGGCTGGCTCCTATAATTCACCCCTCCACTTT. Protein product: CASSTAQGAGSYNSPLHF. V is TRBV19 and J is TRBJ1-6, with 9 bases aligning to TRBD1. Losses at the gene ends were 4 bases for V and 0 bases for J; bases not matched to a gene: 7. This CDR3 comprises 18 residues. CDR1 LNHDA and CDR2 SQIVND come from the germline V gene (reference sequence). The variable domain in full, with the rest retrieved from reference TRBV19 and TRBJ1-6, is DGGITQSPKYLFRKEGQNVTLSCEQNLNHDAMYWYRQDPGQGLRLIYYSQIVNDFQKGDIAEGYSVSREKKESFPLTVTSAQKNPTAFYLCASSTAQGAGSYNSPLHFGNGTRLTVT.

The rearrangement links TRBV6-1 to TRBJ1-5, with D possibly TRBD1 on 5 matching bases. Germline loops: CDR1 MNHNS, CDR2 SASEGT. V was pared by 2 bases and J by 11 bases, with 28 bases between. This CDR3 has 18 residues. The CDR3, as DNA: TGTGCCAGCAGTGAAAGACCGGGACTGACGCGACTGATGGGTTCCCAGCATTTT. Residues: CASSERPGLTRLMGSQHF.

The J gene is TRBJ2-1, the V gene TRBV6-2 or TRBV6-3; 9 bases are a match to TRBD2. From germline, CDR1 is MNHEY and CDR2 SVGEGT. The CDR3 has 18 residues. V lost 6 bases, J lost 0 bases, and 12 bases stayed unmatched. CDR3 residues: CASSPTPGTSTSYNEQFF. The CDR3 nucleotides are TGTGCCAGCAGCCCTACCCCCGGGACTAGCACCTCCTACAATGAGCAGTTCTTC.

This chain joins TRBV6-5 and TRBJ1-1; possibly TRBD1 for D (6 bases). The CDR3 runs 16 residues. V lost 4 bases and J 1 base, leaving 16 bases between the germline ends. The germline gives CDR1 MNHEY, CDR2 SVGAGI. The CDR3 is CASSWGGGGRNTEAFF. The CDR3 bases are TGTGCCAGCAGTTGGGGCGGGGGCGGCCGGAACACTGAAGCTTTCTTT.

The V gene is TRBV15, the J gene TRBJ2-6; D is possibly TRBD2 (5 bases). Germline CDR1 is LNHNV and CDR2 is YYDKDF (reference sequence). V lost 0 bases and J lost 2, with 11 bases in between. This CDR3 has 17 residues. CDR3 amino acids: CATSRDREGTGANVLTF. The CDR3, as DNA: TGTGCCACCAGCAGAGATCGCGAGGGAACTGGGGCCAACGTCCTGACTTTC.

The CDR3 DNA reads TGCAGTGGCACGGGGGGGAATGAGCAGTTCTTC. It is translated as CSGTGGNEQFF. The rearrangement joins TRBV20-1 to TRBJ2-1; the match to TRBD2 covers 8 bases. In germline, CDR1 is DFQATT, CDR2 SNEGSKA (reference sequence). The V and J ends lost 7 bases and 7 bases, in that order; junction bases with no gene match: 3. The length of the CDR3 is 11 residues.

V gene TRBV27 combines with J gene TRBJ1-5; D gene uncertain. The CDR3 runs to 14 residues. CDR1 is MNHEY, CDR2 SMNVEV, per germline (reference sequence). Trimming took off 4 bases at V and 9 bases at J, with 16 bases between the two ends. For the CDR3, the DNA is TGTGCCAGCAGTTCGCGGGGAGCCAGTGGGCCCCAGCATTTT. Encoded protein: CASSSRGASGPQHF.

The chain couples TRBV19 to TRBJ1-2; D is unresolved. The germline V gene has CDR1 LNHDA and CDR2 SQIVND (reference sequence). The CDR3 runs to 15 residues. V dropped 3 bases and J dropped 0 bases, with 11 bases sitting between them. CDR3 amino acids: CASSISRGPNYGYTF. DNA of the CDR3: TGTGCCAGTAGTATCTCCCGAGGGCCTAACTATGGCTACACCTTC.

This clone appeared a single time. The V and J genes are TRBV29-1 and TRBJ2-7; the D gene is possibly TRBD2 (5 bases). This CDR3 is 13 amino acids long. Trimming took off 1 base at V and 2 bases at J, with 9 bases between the two ends. Germline values: CDR1 SQVTM, CDR2 ANQGSEA. CDR3 nucleotides: TGCAGCGTTGAAGCCCGGGGAACCTACGAGCAGTACTTC. It encodes CSVEARGTYEQYF.

This chain joins TRBV19 and TRBJ1-1; D is perhaps TRBD1 (5 bases). Per the germline V gene, CDR1 is LNHDA and CDR2 is SQIVND (reference sequence). Trimming shortened V by 6 bases and J by 0 bases, and 20 bases separated the two germline ends. The CDR3 covers 17 residues. The CDR3 DNA reads TGTGCCAGTAGCCCCTACCCCCCGCGACAGTTGAACACTGAAGCTTTCTTT. This sequence encodes CASSPYPPRQLNTEAFF.

The V and J genes are TRBV4-1 and TRBJ2-3; 9 bases fit TRBD2. Germline loops: CDR1 MGHRA, CDR2 YSYEKL. Germline trimming cut 0 bases from V and 4 bases from J; bases unmatched to any gene: 8. The CDR3 is 17 residues long. In DNA, the CDR3 is TGCGCCAGCAGCCAAGATCCCGCGGGAGGGGGGTCAGATACGCAGTATTTT. This encodes CASSQDPAGGGSDTQYF.